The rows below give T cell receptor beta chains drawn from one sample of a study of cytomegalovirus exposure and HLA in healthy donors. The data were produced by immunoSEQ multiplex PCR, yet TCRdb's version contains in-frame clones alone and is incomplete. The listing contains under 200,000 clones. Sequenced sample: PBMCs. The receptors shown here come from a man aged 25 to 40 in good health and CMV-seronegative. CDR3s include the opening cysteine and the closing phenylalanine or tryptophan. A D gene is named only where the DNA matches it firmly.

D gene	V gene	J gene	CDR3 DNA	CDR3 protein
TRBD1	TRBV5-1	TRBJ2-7	TGCGCCAGCAGCCCAGGGGGCGCACAGGACGAGCAGTACTTC	CASSPGGAQDEQYF
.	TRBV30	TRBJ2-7	TGTGCCTGGAGGGACTGGGACTACGAGCAGTACTTC	CAWRDWDYEQYF
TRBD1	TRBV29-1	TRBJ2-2	TGCAGCGTGACCGGGACAGCGAACACCGGGGAGCTGTTTTTT	CSVTGTANTGELFF
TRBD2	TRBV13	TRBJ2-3	TGTGCCAGCAGCTCCCCACTTCCAATACTAGCGGGAGTGAGCACAGATACGCAGTATTTT	CASSSPLPILAGVSTDTQYF
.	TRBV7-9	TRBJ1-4	TGTGCCAGCAGCTTAGCCGATGGGGCGTCATTGGGTAATGAAAAACTGTTTTTT	CASSLADGASLGNEKLFF
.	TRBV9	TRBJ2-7	TGTGCCAGCAGCGTTACGGGAGCCCACGAGCAGTACTTC	CASSVTGAHEQYF
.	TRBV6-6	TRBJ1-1	TGTGCCAGCAGTTCTAGGACAGACCACCTAGGGGGAGCTTTCTTT	CASSSRTDHLGGAFF
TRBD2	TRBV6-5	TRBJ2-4	TGTGCCAGCAGGGGGGGGGTAGCCAAAAACATTCAGTACTTC	CASRGGVAKNIQYF
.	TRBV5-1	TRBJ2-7	TGCGCCAGCAGCCCGGGGACTGCTAGTTTCTACGAGCAGTACTTC	CASSPGTASFYEQYF
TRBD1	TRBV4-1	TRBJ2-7	TGCGCCAGCAGCCAAGAGTTCAGGACAGGGTTGGACGAGCAGTACTTC	CASSQEFRTGLDEQYF
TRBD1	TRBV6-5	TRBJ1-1	TGTGCCAGCAGTTACGAGGGGACAGGGAAAGCTTTCTTT	CASSYEGTGKAFF
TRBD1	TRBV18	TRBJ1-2	TGTGCCAGCTCACCTTTTGACCGGACAGGGCTAAACTATGGCTACACCTTC	CASSPFDRTGLNYGYTF
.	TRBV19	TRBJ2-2	TGTGCCGGGCGGGCAGGGAACACCGGGGAGCTGTTTTTT	CAGRAGNTGELFF
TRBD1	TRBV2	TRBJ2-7	TGTGCCAGCAACCCGACAGGGTCCTACGAGCAGTACTTC	CASNPTGSYEQYF
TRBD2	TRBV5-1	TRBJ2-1	TGCGCCAGCAGCTTGACCGGGACTAGCGGGATCAATGAGCAGTTCTTC	CASSLTGTSGINEQFF
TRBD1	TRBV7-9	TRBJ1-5	TGTGCCAGCAGCTTAGGGGACAGGGTTCGGCAGCCCCAGCATTTT	CASSLGDRVRQPQHF
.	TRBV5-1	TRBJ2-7	TGCGCCAGCACTAGCTCCTACGAGCAGTACTTC	CASTSSYEQYF
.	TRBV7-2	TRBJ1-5	TGTGCCAGCAGCAAAAACCGGGACACCGTGGCCCAGCATTTT	CASSKNRDTVAQHF
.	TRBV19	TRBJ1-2	TGTGCCAGTAATGGCGGAAACTATGGCTACACCTTC	CASNGGNYGYTF
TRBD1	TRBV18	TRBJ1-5	TGTGCCAGCTCACCACCGGGACAGGATCATCAGCCCCAGCATTTT	CASSPPGQDHQPQHF
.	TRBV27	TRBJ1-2	TGTGCCAGCAGTCGACAGGATTCCTATGGCTACACCTTC	CASSRQDSYGYTF
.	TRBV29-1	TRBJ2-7	TGCAGCGGACAGAATGCCTACGAGCAGTACTTC	CSGQNAYEQYF
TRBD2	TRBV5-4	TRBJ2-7	TGTGCCAGCAGCCCCCTTGGGCAGAGCGGGGGATTGGGGCAGTACTTC	CASSPLGQSGGLGQYF
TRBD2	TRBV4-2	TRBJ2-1	TGTGCCAGCAGCCAAGATGGCCCGGGACTAGCGGGGGCCCATGAGCAGTTCTTC	CASSQDGPGLAGAHEQFF
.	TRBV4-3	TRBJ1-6	TGCGCCAGCAGCCAGGAGAGCTCCTATAATTCACCCCTCCACTTT	CASSQESSYNSPLHF
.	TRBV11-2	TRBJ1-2	TGTGCCAGCAGCTTAGGGATTTTCAACTATGACTACACCTTC	CASSLGIFNYDYTF
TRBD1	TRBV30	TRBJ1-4	TGTGCCTGGAGGGTGGGACAGGGGCGTGAAAAACTGTTTTTT	CAWRVGQGREKLFF
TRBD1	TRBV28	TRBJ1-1	TGTGCCAGCAGTCTAGACAGGGAGAACACTGAAGCTTTCTTT	CASSLDRENTEAFF
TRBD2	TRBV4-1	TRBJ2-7	TGCGCCAGCAGCCAAGACGGGCGGGGGAGTGTCTACGAGCAGTACTTC	CASSQDGRGSVYEQYF
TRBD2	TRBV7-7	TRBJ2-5	TGTGCCAGCAGCTTAGAATCTAGCGGGGGAGAGACCCAGTACTTC	CASSLESSGGETQYF
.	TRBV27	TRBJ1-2	TGTGCCAGCAGGGGGTTGACAGGCGGGTGGGATGGCTACACCTTC	CASRGLTGGWDGYTF
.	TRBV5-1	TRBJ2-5	TGCGCCAGCAGCTTGGACATGGAGACCCAGTACTTC	CASSLDMETQYF
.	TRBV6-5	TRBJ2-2	TGTGCCAGCAGCTATGGGCAGGGTGTGGCCGGGGAGCTGTTTTTT	CASSYGQGVAGELFF
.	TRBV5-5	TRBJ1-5	TGTGCCAGCAGCTCCGGGACATCCTATAGCAATCAGCCCCAGCATTTT	CASSSGTSYSNQPQHF
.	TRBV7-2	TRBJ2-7	TGTGCCAGCAGCTTAGTTGGTGGGCGATCCTACGAGCAGTACTTC	CASSLVGGRSYEQYF
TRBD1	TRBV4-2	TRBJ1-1	TGTGCCAGCAGCCAGGGGGTCGGACAGGGCAACACTGAAGCTTTCTTT	CASSQGVGQGNTEAFF
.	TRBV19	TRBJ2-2	TGTGCCAGTACGTGGAGGGAGCGGACCGGGGAGCTGTTTTTT	CASTWRERTGELFF
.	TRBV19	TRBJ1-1	TGTGCCAGTAGCACGACACTCTCGAACACTGAAGCTTTCTTT	CASSTTLSNTEAFF
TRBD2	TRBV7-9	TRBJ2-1	TGTGCCAGCAGCTTAGCCCTTCATCCGGGAGGGGGCAATGAGCAGTTCTTC	CASSLALHPGGGNEQFF
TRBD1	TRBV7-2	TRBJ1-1	TGTGCCAGCCAGGGCGGATGGCAGGGGGCTTATTATCTGAACACTGAAGCTTTCTTT	CASQGGWQGAYYLNTEAFF
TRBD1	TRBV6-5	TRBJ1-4	TGTGCCAGCAGTAACCCAACAGGGGGCATTGAAAAACTGTTTTTT	CASSNPTGGIEKLFF
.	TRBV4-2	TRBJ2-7	TGTGCCAGCAGCCAAGAATCCACAACCCTCGAGCAGTACTTC	CASSQESTTLEQYF
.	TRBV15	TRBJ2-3	TGTGCCACCAGCAGATCGGGCGGGGGCTCAGATACGCAGTATTTT	CATSRSGGGSDTQYF
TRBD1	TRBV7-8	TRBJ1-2	TGTGCCAGCGCAGCTTTTCGGACAGGAGAGGTCGGCTATGGCTACACCTTC	CASAAFRTGEVGYGYTF
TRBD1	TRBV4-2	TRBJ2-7	TGTGCCAGCAGCCAAGTGGGACAGGACGACTTCTCCTACGAGCAGTACTTC	CASSQVGQDDFSYEQYF
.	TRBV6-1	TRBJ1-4	TGTGCCAGCAACCCACAGGGTTCGCCTAATGAAAAACTGTTTTTT	CASNPQGSPNEKLFF
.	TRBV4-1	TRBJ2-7	TGCGCCAGCAGCCAAGACGGACGGGGGGCCACCTACGAGCAGTACTTC	CASSQDGRGATYEQYF
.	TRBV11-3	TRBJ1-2	TGTGCCAGCAGCCTGCTACAGGGAGCCTATGGCTACACCTTC	CASSLLQGAYGYTF
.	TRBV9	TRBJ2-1	TGTGCCAGCAGCGGACTCTACAATGAGCAGTTCTTC	CASSGLYNEQFF
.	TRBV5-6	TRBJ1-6	TGTGCCAGCAGTTTGACAGCCCCATTCTCCTATAATTCACCCCTCCACTTT	CASSLTAPFSYNSPLHF
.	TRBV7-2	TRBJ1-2	TGTGCCAGCAGCTTAGCGGGGGGAAACGGCTACACCTTC	CASSLAGGNGYTF